This T cell receptor (beta chain) was sequenced for a study of blood T cell repertoires in COVID-19. V shed 3 bases, J shed 2 bases, and the junction held 5 bases outside the gene matches. This CDR3 spans 16 amino acids. In germline, CDR1 is PRHDT, CDR2 FYEKMQ (reference sequence). Assay used: immunoSEQ multiplex PCR; TCRdb lists only in-frame clones, some missing. The data contain 150,000 to 200,000 clones, 80% to 90% of them seen just once; the ten biggest clones take up roughly 8.2%. V gene TRBV13 combines with J gene TRBJ1-4, with 8 bases aligning to TRBD1. This TCR was recovered from a man in his sixties with acute or convalescent COVID-19. Input material: peripheral blood. CDR3 coding DNA: TGTGCCAGCAGCTTTGCAGGGGGCGCTACTAATGAAAAACTGTTTTTT. Residues: CASSFAGGATNEKLFF.